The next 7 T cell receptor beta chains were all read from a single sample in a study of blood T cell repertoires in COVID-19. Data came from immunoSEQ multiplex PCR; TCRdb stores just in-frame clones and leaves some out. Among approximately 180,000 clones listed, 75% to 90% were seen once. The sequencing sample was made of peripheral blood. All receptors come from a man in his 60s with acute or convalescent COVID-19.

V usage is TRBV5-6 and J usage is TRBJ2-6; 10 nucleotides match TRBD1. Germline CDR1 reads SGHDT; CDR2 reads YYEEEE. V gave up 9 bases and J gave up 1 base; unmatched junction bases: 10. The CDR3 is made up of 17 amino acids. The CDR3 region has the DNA TGTGCCACTCAGAAGCGGGACAGGGGTTCTGGGGCCAACGTCCTGACTTTC. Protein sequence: CATQKRDRGSGANVLTF.

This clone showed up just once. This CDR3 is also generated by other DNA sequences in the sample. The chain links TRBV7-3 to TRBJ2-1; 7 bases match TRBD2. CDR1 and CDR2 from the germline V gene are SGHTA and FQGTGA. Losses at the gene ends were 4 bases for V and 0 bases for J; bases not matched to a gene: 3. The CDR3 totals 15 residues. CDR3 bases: TGTGCCAGCAGCTCATTAGCGGGCTCCTACAATGAGCAGTTCTTC. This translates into CASSSLAGSYNEQFF.

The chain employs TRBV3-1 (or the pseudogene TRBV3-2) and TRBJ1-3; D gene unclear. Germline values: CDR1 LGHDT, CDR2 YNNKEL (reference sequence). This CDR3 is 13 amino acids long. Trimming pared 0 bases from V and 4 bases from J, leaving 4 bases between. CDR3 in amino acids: CASSQESGNTIYF. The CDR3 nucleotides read TGTGCCAGCAGCCAAGAGTCGGGAAACACCATATATTTT.

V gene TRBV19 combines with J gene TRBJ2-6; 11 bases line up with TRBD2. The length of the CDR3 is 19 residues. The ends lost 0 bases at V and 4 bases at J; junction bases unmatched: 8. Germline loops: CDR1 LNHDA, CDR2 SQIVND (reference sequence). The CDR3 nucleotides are TGTGCCAGTAGTATAGATAGCCTAGCGGGAGGCGACGGGGCCAACGTCCTGACTTTC. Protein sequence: CASSIDSLAGGDGANVLTF. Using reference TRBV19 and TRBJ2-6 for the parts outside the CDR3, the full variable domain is DGGITQSPKYLFRKEGQNVTLSCEQNLNHDAMYWYRQDPGQGLRLIYYSQIVNDFQKGDIAEGYSVSREKKESFPLTVTSAQKNPTAFYLCASSIDSLAGGDGANVLTFGAGSRLTVL.

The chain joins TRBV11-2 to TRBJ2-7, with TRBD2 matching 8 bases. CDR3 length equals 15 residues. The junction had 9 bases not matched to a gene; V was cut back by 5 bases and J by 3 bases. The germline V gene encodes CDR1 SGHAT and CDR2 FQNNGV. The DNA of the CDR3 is TGTGCCAGCAGCGCCGCCGGGACTAGGGACTACGAGCAGTACTTC. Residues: CASSAAGTRDYEQYF.

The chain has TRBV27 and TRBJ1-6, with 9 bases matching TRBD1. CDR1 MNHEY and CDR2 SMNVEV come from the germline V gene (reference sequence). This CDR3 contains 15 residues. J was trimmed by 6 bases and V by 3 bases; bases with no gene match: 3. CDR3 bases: TGTGCCAGCAGTTTGACAGGGGGTGCTAATTCACCCCTCCACTTT. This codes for CASSLTGGANSPLHF.

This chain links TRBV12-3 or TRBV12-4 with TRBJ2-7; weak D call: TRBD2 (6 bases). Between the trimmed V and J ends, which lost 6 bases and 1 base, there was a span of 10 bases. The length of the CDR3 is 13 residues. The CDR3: CASSDGLSYEQYF. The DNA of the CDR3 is TGTGCCAGCAGCGATGGACTATCCTACGAGCAGTACTTC.